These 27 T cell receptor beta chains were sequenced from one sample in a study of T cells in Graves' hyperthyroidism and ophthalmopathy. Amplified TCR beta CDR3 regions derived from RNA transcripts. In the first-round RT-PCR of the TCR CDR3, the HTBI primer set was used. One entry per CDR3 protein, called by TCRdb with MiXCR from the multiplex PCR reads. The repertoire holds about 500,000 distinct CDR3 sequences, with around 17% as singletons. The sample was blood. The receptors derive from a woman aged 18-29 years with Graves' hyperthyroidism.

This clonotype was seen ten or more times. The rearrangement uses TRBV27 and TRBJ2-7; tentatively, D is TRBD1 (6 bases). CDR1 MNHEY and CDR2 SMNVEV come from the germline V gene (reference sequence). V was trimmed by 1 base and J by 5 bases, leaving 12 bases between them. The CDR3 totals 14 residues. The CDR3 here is CASSLLTGFDEQYF. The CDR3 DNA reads TGTGCCAGCAGTTTATTAACAGGGTTCGACGAGCAGTACTTC.

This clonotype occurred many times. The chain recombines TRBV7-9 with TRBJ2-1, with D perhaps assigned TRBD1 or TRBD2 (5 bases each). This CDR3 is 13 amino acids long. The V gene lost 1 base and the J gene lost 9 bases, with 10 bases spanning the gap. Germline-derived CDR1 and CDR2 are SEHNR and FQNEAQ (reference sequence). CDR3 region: CASSLELRGEQFF. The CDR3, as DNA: TGTGCCAGCAGCTTAGAATTGAGGGGTGAGCAGTTCTTC.

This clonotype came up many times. In nucleotides, the CDR3 is TGTGCCACCAGCAGAGATAAGGTGCAGCCCCAGCATTTT. This gives the protein CATSRDKVQPQHF. J is TRBJ1-5 and V is TRBV15; D not certain. In germline, CDR1 is LNHNV, CDR2 YYDKDF (reference sequence). Deletions cut 0 bases from V and 7 bases from J, with 7 bases between. The CDR3 length is 13 residues.

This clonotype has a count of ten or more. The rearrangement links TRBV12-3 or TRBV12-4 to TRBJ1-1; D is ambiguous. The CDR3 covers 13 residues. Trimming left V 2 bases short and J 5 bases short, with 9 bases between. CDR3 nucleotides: TGTGCCAGCAGTTTATTTGCTCTTACTGAAGCTTTCTTT. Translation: CASSLFALTEAFF.

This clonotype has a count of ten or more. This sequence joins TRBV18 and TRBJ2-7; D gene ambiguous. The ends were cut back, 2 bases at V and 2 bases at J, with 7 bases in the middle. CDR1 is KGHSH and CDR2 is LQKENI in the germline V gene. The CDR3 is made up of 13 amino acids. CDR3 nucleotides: TGTGCCAGCTCACCAGACACAGCCTACGAGCAGTACTTC. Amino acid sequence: CASSPDTAYEQYF. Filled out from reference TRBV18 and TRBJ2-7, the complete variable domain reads NAGVMQNPRHLVRRRGQEARLRCSPMKGHSHVYWYRQLPEEGLKFMVYLQKENIIDESGMPKERFSAEFPKEGPSILRIQQVVRGDSAAYFCASSPDTAYEQYFGPGTRLTVT.

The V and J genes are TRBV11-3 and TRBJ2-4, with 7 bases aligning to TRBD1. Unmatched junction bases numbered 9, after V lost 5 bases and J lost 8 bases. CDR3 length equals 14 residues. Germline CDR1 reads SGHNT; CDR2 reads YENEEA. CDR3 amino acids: CASSPRTGLDIQYF. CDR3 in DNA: TGTGCCAGCAGCCCAAGGACAGGTTTGGACATTCAGTACTTC.

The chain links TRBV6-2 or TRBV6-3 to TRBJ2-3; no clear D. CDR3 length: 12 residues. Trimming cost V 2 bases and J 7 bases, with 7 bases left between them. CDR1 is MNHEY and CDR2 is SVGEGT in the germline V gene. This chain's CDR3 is CASSYGVYTQYF. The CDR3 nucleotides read TGTGCCAGCAGTTACGGCGTGTATACGCAGTATTTT.

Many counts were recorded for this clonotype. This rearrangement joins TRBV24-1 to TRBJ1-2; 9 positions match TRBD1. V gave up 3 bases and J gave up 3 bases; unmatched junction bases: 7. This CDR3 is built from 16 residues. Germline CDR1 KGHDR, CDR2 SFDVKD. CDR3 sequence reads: CATSDRGTGTHYGYTF. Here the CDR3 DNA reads TGTGCCACCAGTGATCGAGGGACAGGGACCCACTATGGCTACACCTTC.

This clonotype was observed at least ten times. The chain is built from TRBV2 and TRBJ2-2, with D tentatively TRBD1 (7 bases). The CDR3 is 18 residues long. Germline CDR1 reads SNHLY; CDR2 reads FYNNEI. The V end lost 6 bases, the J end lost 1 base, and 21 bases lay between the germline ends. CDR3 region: CASRDYFGQAKNTGELFF. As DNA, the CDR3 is TGTGCCAGCAGGGACTATTTCGGACAGGCTAAGAACACCGGGGAGCTGTTTTTT.

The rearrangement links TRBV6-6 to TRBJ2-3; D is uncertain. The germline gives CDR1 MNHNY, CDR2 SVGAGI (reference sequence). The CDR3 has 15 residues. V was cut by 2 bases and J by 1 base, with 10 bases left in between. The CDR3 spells CASSYRFTGTDTQYF. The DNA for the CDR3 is TGTGCCAGCAGTTACAGGTTTACAGGCACAGATACGCAGTATTTT.

The CDR3 nucleotides are TGTGCCAGCAGCGTGGACAGTGGCATTCAGTACTTC. Translated: CASSVDSGIQYF. The genes are TRBV9 and TRBJ2-4; D may be TRBD1 (6 bases). The CDR3 has 12 residues. CDR1 is SGDLS, CDR2 YYNGEE, per germline. Trimming pared 2 bases from V and 9 bases from J, leaving 9 bases between.

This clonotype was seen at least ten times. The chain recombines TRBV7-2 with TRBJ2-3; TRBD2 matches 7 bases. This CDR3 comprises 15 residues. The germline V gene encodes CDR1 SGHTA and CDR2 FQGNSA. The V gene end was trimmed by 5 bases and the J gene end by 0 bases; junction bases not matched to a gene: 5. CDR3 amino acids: CASSRDYSSTDTQYF. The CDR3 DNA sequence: TGTGCCAGCAGCCGGGACTACTCTAGCACAGATACGCAGTATTTT.

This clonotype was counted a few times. As DNA, the CDR3 is TGCGCCAGCAGCCAGTCTACAGGTCCTACCACAGATACGCAGTATTTT. It codes for CASSQSTGPTTDTQYF. The chain has TRBV4-1 and TRBJ2-3, with a possible D match to TRBD1 (5 bases). Looked up from germline, CDR1 is MGHRA and CDR2 is YSYEKL. V dropped 3 bases and J dropped 2 bases, with 15 bases sitting between them. The length of the CDR3 is 16 residues.

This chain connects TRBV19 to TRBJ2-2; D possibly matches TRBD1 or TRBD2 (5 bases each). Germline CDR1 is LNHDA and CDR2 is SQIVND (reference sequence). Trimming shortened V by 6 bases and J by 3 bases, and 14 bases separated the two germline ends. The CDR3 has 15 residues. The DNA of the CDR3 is TGTGCCAGTAGGAGGGGTACAGTCGACACCGGGGAGCTGTTTTTT. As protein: CASRRGTVDTGELFF. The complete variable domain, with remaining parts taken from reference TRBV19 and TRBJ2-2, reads DGGITQSPKYLFRKEGQNVTLSCEQNLNHDAMYWYRQDPGQGLRLIYYSQIVNDFQKGDIAEGYSVSREKKESFPLTVTSAQKNPTAFYLCASRRGTVDTGELFFGEGSRLTVL.

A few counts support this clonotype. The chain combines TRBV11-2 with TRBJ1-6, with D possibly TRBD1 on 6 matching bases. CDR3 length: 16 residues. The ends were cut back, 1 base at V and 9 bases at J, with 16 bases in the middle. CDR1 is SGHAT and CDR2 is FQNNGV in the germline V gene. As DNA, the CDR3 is TGTGCCAGCAGCTTAGGTCAGTCGACAGGTTTTTCACCCCTCCACTTT. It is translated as CASSLGQSTGFSPLHF.

CDR3 residues: CASSFWGRGYSGELFF. CDR3 coding DNA: TGTGCCAGCAGTTTCTGGGGGCGCGGGTACTCCGGGGAGCTGTTTTTT. The V gene is TRBV27, the J gene TRBJ2-2, with a tentative D call TRBD1 (6 bases). Germline lookup yields CDR1 MNHEY and CDR2 SMNVEV (reference sequence). CDR3 length: 16 amino acids. Trimming cost V 3 bases and J 6 bases, with 17 bases left between them.

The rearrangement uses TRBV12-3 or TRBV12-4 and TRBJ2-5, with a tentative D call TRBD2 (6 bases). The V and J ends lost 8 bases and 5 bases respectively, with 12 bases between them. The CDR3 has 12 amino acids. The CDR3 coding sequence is TGTGCCAGCGCAGGGAGGTATGAGACCCAGTACTTC. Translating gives CASAGRYETQYF.

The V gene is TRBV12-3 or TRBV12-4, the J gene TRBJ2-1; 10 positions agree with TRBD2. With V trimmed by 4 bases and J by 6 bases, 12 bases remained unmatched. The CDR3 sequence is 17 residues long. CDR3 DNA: TGTGCCAGCAGTTCTAGGCTAGCGGGAGTTGGGGGCAATGAGCAGTTCTTC. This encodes CASSSRLAGVGGNEQFF.

CDR3 protein: CSAPRAEAGGHEQFF. The DNA of the CDR3 is TGCAGTGCCCCCCGCGCGGAAGCGGGGGGGCATGAGCAGTTCTTC. This rearrangement joins TRBV20-1 to TRBJ2-1; 10 bases map to TRBD2. CDR1 and CDR2 (germline): DFQATT, SNEGSKA (reference sequence). V shed 6 bases, J shed 8 bases, and the junction held 13 bases outside the gene matches. CDR3 length: 15 amino acids.

The CDR3 DNA is TGTGCCAGCAGCCGAGATACTGACAGCCCTTACGGCTACACCTTC. Amino acids: CASSRDTDSPYGYTF. V usage is TRBV11-2 and J usage is TRBJ1-2, with D tentatively TRBD1 (5 bases). V lost 5 bases to trimming and J lost 8 bases, with 21 bases between them. The length of the CDR3 is 15 residues. CDR1 SGHAT and CDR2 FQNNGV come from the germline V gene.

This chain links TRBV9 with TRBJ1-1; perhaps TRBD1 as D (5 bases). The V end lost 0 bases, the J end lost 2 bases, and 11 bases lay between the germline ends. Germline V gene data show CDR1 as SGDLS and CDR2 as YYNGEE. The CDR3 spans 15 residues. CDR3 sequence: CASSVDPGVNTEAFF. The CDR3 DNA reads TGTGCCAGCAGCGTAGATCCGGGGGTAAACACTGAAGCTTTCTTT.

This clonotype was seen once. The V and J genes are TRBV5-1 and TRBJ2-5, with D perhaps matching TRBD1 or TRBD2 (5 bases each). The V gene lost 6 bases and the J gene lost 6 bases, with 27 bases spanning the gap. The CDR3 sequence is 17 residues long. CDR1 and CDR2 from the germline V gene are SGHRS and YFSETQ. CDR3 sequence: CASNLILRQGGGKTQYF. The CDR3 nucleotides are TGCGCCAGCAACTTAATATTACGGCAGGGCGGAGGAAAGACCCAGTACTTC. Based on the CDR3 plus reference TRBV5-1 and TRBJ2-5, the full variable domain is KAGVTQTPRYLIKTRGQQVTLSCSPISGHRSVSWYQQTPGQGLQFLFEYFSETQRNKGNFPGRFSGRQFSNSRSEMNVSTLELGDSALYLCASNLILRQGGGKTQYFGPGTRLLVL.

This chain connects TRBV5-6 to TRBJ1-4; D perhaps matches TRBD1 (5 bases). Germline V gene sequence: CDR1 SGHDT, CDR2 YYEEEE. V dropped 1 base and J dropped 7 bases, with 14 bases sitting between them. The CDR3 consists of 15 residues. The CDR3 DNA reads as TGTGCCAGCAGCTTGTACGGGACCTCGGGTGAAAAACTGTTTTTT. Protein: CASSLYGTSGEKLFF.

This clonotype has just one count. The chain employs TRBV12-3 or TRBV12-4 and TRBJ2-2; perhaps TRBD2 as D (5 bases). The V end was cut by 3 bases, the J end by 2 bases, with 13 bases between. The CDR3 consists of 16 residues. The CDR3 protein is CASSLRVTGNTGELFF. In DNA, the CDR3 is TGTGCCAGCAGTTTGCGGGTTACCGGAAACACCGGGGAGCTGTTTTTT.

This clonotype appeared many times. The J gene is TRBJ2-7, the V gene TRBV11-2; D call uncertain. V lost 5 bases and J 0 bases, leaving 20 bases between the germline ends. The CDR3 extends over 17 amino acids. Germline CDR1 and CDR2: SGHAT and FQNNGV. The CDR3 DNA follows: TGTGCCAGCAGCAGCTTAAGAAGGGCCAGGAGCTCCTACGAGCAGTACTTC. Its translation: CASSSLRRARSSYEQYF.

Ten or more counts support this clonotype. CDR3 nucleotide sequence: TGTGCCAGCAGTGGGAGGGGGCGCGGGTCCTACAATGAGCAGTTCTTC. It is translated as CASSGRGRGSYNEQFF. The chain combines TRBV2 with TRBJ2-1; possibly TRBD1 for D (7 bases). Trimming removed 4 bases at V and 1 base at J, with 14 bases between. The length of the CDR3 is 16 residues. Germline CDR1 reads SNHLY; CDR2 reads FYNNEI.

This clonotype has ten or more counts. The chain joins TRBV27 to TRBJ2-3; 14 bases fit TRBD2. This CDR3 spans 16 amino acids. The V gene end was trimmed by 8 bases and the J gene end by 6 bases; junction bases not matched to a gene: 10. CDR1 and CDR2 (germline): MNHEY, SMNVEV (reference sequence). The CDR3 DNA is TGTGCCAGCCTCTTGGGACTAGCGGGAGATGGGGATACGCAGTATTTT. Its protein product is CASLLGLAGDGDTQYF.